This entry features one TCR beta chain sequence. Authors' analysis steps: Amplification with reference gene primers provided the estimates of nucleated cell counts. The repertoire was sequenced with immunoSEQ multiplex PCR; TCRdb's copy has only in-frame clones and lacks some. Clonal size and the V and J genes are those of that table, whereas D and trimming came from the DNA. The sample holds about 270,000 clones, roughly 90% seen once. The data derive from a study of blood T cell repertoires in COVID-19. Overall study: COVID-19 samples from acute and convalescent phases originated in the United States, Italy and Spain.

Germline CDR1 reads MGHRA; CDR2 reads YSYEKL. The trim removed 3 bases at V and 3 bases at J, leaving 3 bases unmatched. The CDR3 spans 15 residues. This sequence was found in a man aged 45 to 65 with acute or convalescent COVID-19. This chain joins TRBV4-1 and TRBJ2-2; TRBD1 aligns across 8 bases. The sequenced material came from peripheral blood. The CDR3 reads CASSHRTGYTGELFF. CDR3 coding DNA: TGCGCCAGCAGCCACAGGACAGGGTACACCGGGGAGCTGTTTTTT.